A selection of T cell receptor beta chains follows, all from one sample in a study of cytomegalovirus exposure and HLA in healthy donors. Using immunoSEQ multiplex PCR, the repertoire was profiled, and TCRdb retains in-frame clones only, with some absent. The repertoire holds some 180,000 clones, with roughly 81% as singletons. The specimen sequenced was PBMCs. The receptors shown here come from a woman in her twenties or thirties in good health and CMV-seronegative. The CDR3 runs from the conserved cysteine through the conserved F or W. D genes are given only for firm matches. Clone size is not always given. Where it is, it says once, few, many or a class for expanded clones.

j_gene | abundance | len | d_gene | v_gene | CDR3nt | CDR3aa
TRBJ1-1 | NA | 11 | NA | TRBV30 | TGTGCCTGGAGTCTCGTTACTGAAGCTTTCTTT | CAWSLVTEAFF
TRBJ1-2 | NA | 15 | NA | TRBV5-1 | TGCGCCAGCAGCTTGAGCGGGGGGTCTAGCTATGGCTACACCTTC | CASSLSGGSSYGYTF
TRBJ2-7 | NA | 13 | NA | TRBV29-1 | TGCAGCGTTTTTCAGGGCGAGTCCTACGAGCAGTACTTC | CSVFQGESYEQYF
TRBJ1-5 | NA | 13 | NA | TRBV7-3 | TGTGCCAGCAGCGAACACCCTAATCAGCCCCAGCATTTT | CASSEHPNQPQHF
TRBJ1-1 | NA | 13 | NA | TRBV19 | TGTGCCAGTAGTATTGATCCCAGGTATGAAGCTTTCTTT | CASSIDPRYEAFF
TRBJ1-5 | NA | 15 | NA | TRBV7-9 | TGTGCCAGCAGCTCAACAGGCAGTCGCAATCAGCCCCAGCATTTT | CASSSTGSRNQPQHF
TRBJ2-4 | once | 14 | TRBD2 | TRBV5-1 | TGCGCCAGCAGCTTGCCCGGGGGGACGAACATTCAGTACTTC | CASSLPGGTNIQYF
TRBJ1-2 | few | 15 | TRBD1 | TRBV5-1 | TGCGCCAGCAACTCCGGGACAGGGGTGTACTATGGCTACACCTTC | CASNSGTGVYYGYTF
TRBJ1-4 | NA | 15 | NA | TRBV7-2 | TGTGCCAGCAGCTCCTCGGCAGACAGCTCTAGGGGACTGTTTTTT | CASSSSADSSRGLFF
TRBJ2-5 | NA | 14 | NA | TRBV7-3 | TGTGCCAGCAGTCACTTCCGGGATTTCGGGACCCAGTACTTC | CASSHFRDFGTQYF
TRBJ1-4 | many | 15 | TRBD1 | TRBV18 | TGTGCCAGCTCAGTAGTCGGACAGGGCTCTGAAAAACTGTTTTTT | CASSVVGQGSEKLFF
TRBJ2-1 | NA | 16 | TRBD1 | TRBV5-1 | TGCGCCAGCAGCTCCTCGACAGGGGGCTCCTACAATGAGCAGTTCTTC | CASSSSTGGSYNEQFF
TRBJ1-4 | NA | 15 | NA | TRBV5-1 | TGCGCCAGCACCCTCCGGGGGGCGCCGGACGAAAAACTGTTTTTT | CASTLRGAPDEKLFF
TRBJ2-5 | NA | 12 | NA | TRBV5-4 | TGTGCCAGCAGTTTAACTCAAGAGACCCAGTACTTC | CASSLTQETQYF
TRBJ2-1 | NA | 17 | NA | TRBV12-2 | TGTGCAAGTCGCTTAGTAGGCAGGGTAGCGGGGGACAATGAGCAGTTCTTC | CASRLVGRVAGDNEQFF
TRBJ1-2 | NA | 13 | TRBD1 | TRBV30 | TGTGCCTGGAGTGAATACAGGGGATCTGGCTACACCTTC | CAWSEYRGSGYTF
TRBJ2-7 | NA | 13 | TRBD1 | TRBV19 | TGTGCCAGTAGTATCAACAGGGGATACGAGCAGTACTTC | CASSINRGYEQYF
TRBJ2-7 | few | 19 | TRBD2 | TRBV4-1 | TGCGCCAGCAGCCAACCAACCGGGACTAGCGGGAGAGGTTCCTACGAGCAGTACTTC | CASSQPTGTSGRGSYEQYF
TRBJ1-5 | few | 14 | NA | TRBV2 | TGTGCCAGCAGTGAGATCCAGGCCGCTCAGCCCCAGCATTTT | CASSEIQAAQPQHF
TRBJ2-2 | few | 14 | NA | TRBV6-4 | TGTGCCAGCAGTGAAGATGGGGGCCGCGGGGAGCTGTTTTTT | CASSEDGGRGELFF
TRBJ2-5 | NA | 15 | TRBD2 | TRBV5-1 | TGCGCCAGCAGCAGAGGACTAGCGGGTAAAGAGACCCAGTACTTC | CASSRGLAGKETQYF
TRBJ2-2 | NA | 15 | TRBD1 | TRBV11-2 | TGTGCCAGCAGCAATACAGGGGCCAACACCGGGGAGCTGTTTTTT | CASSNTGANTGELFF
TRBJ2-7 | NA | 13 | NA | TRBV7-7 | TGTGCCAGCAGCTTAGACAGCAGGGCCGAGCAGTACTTC | CASSLDSRAEQYF
TRBJ2-7 | NA | 15 | TRBD1 | TRBV5-6 | TGTGCCAGCAGTTCAGGGGGCGAGGTCTCCTACGAGCAGTACTTC | CASSSGGEVSYEQYF
TRBJ2-2 | NA | 15 | TRBD2 | TRBV28 | TGTGCCAGCAGCACTAGCGGGGGAGGGGCCGGGGAGCTGTTTTTT | CASSTSGGGAGELFF
TRBJ2-3 | NA | 19 | TRBD1 | TRBV9 | TGTGCCAGCAGCGTCGGGACAGGGAAAATGGGGCCAACGGCAGATACGCAGTATTTT | CASSVGTGKMGPTADTQYF
TRBJ2-5 | NA | 11 | TRBD1 | TRBV11-2 | TGTGCCAGCACCCAGGGGGTGACCCAGTACTTC | CASTQGVTQYF
TRBJ2-3 | NA | 15 | TRBD2 | TRBV7-7 | TGTGCCAGCAGCGCAATACTAGCGGGGAGAGATACGCAGTATTTT | CASSAILAGRDTQYF
TRBJ2-7 | NA | 19 | TRBD1 | TRBV5-1 | TGCGCCAGCAACCTTAGGGACAGGGGGCCGAGCGGGAGACCCTACGAGCAGTACTTC | CASNLRDRGPSGRPYEQYF
TRBJ1-1 | NA | 13 | NA | TRBV6-5 | TGTGCCAGCGGTAATGGGGGGGCCAATGAAGCTTTCTTT | CASGNGGANEAFF
TRBJ2-2 | NA | 16 | TRBD2 | TRBV7-2 | TGTGCCAGCAGCTCCCGGACTAGCGGGATAGTCGGGGAGCTGTTTTTT | CASSSRTSGIVGELFF
TRBJ1-1 | NA | 14 | TRBD1 | TRBV2 | TGTGCCAGCAGGAGGACAGGGATGAACACTGAAGCTTTCTTT | CASRRTGMNTEAFF
TRBJ1-3 | few | 15 | NA | TRBV2 | TGTGCCAGCAGTGAACTGGGGGCAGTTGGAAACACCATATATTTT | CASSELGAVGNTIYF
TRBJ2-5 | once | 13 | TRBD1 | TRBV5-4 | TGTGCCAGCAGCCAGGGACAGCAAGAGACCCAGTACTTC | CASSQGQQETQYF
TRBJ1-1 | NA | 15 | TRBD1 | TRBV18 | TGTGCCAGCTCACCGCAGGCCCAGACAGGGGGTGAAGCTTTCTTT | CASSPQAQTGGEAFF
TRBJ1-1 | NA | 15 | TRBD1 | TRBV18 | TGTGCCAGCTCACGGACCGGGACAGGGGGCACTGAAGCTTTCTTT | CASSRTGTGGTEAFF
TRBJ2-3 | NA | 14 | NA | TRBV5-1 | TGCGCCAGCAGCTTGGTGGCAGTCACAGATACGCAGTATTTT | CASSLVAVTDTQYF
TRBJ2-5 | once | 14 | NA | TRBV29-1 | TGCAGCGCGCCGGACTTCGTTTCACAAGAGACCCAGTACTTC | CSAPDFVSQETQYF
TRBJ2-5 | NA | 14 | TRBD2 | TRBV28 | TGTGCCAGCAGTTCCCGGGGGGTTGGTGAGACCCAGTACTTC | CASSSRGVGETQYF
TRBJ1-2 | NA | 14 | NA | TRBV6-6 | TGTGCCAGCAGTTACCAGGGGATGGACTATGGCTACACCTTC | CASSYQGMDYGYTF
TRBJ2-1 | NA | 15 | TRBD2 | TRBV6-5 | TGTGCCAGCAGCCCTTGGCTAAGCGGGGGCAATGAGCAGTTCTTC | CASSPWLSGGNEQFF